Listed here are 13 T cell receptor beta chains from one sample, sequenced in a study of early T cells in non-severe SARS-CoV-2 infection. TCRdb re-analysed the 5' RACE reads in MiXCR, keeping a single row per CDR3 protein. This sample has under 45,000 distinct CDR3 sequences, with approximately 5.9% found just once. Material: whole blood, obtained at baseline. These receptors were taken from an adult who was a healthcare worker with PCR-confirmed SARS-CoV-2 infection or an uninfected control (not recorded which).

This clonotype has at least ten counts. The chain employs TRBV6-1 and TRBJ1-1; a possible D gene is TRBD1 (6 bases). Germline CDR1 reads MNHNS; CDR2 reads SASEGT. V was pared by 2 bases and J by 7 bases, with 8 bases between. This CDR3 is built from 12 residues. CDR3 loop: CASSETGFEAFF. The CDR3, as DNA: TGTGCCAGCAGTGAAACAGGGTTTGAAGCTTTCTTT.

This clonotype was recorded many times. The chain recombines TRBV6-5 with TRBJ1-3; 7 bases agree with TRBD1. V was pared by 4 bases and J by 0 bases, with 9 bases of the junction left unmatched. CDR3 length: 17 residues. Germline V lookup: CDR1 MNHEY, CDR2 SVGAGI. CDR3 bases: TGTGCCAGCAGTTTGACCCGACAGGGCGGCTCTGGAAACACCATATATTTT. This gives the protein CASSLTRQGGSGNTIYF.

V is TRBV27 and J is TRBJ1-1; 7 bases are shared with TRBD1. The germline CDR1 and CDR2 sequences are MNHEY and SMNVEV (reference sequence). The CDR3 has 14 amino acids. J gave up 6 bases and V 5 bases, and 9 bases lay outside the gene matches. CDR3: CASSVQGRGAEAFF. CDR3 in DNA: TGTGCCAGCAGTGTACAGGGGAGAGGCGCTGAAGCTTTCTTT.

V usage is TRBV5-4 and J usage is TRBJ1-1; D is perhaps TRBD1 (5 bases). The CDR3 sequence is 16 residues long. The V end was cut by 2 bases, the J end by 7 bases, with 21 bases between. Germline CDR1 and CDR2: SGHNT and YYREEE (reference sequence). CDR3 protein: CASSFPGANSEGEAFF. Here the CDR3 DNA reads TGTGCCAGCAGCTTTCCCGGGGCGAATTCAGAAGGTGAAGCTTTCTTT.

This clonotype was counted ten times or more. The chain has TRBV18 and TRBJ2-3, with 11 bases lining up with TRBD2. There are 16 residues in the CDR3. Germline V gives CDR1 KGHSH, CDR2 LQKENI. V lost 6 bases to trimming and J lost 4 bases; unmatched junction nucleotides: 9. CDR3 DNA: TGTGCCAGCTCGCCGACACTAGCGGGAGTAGCAGATACGCAGTATTTT. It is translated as CASSPTLAGVADTQYF.

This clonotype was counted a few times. The CDR3 DNA sequence: TGTGCCAGCAGCTTGGGACACGGGATCGCCTACGAGCAGTACTTC. As protein: CASSLGHGIAYEQYF. This chain links TRBV11-3 with TRBJ2-7, with D tentatively TRBD1 (6 bases). Germline CDR1 and CDR2: SGHNT and YENEEA. The CDR3 loop spans 15 amino acids. Trimming cost V 3 bases and J 2 bases, with 14 bases left between them. Combining the CDR3 with reference TRBV11-3 and TRBJ2-7 gives the whole variable domain EAGVVQSPRYKIIEKKQPVAFWCNPISGHNTLYWYLQNLGQGPELLIRYENEEAVDDSQLPKDRFSAERLKGVDSTLKIQPAELGDSAVYLCASSLGHGIAYEQYFGPGTRLTVT.

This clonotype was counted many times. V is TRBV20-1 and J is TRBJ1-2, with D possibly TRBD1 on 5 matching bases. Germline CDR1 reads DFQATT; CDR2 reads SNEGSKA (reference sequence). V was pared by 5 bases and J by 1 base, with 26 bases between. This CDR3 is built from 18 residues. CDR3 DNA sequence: TGCAGTGCTCTTCCACCATCGGGGACCAAATATGTTAACTATGGCTACACCTTC. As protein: CSALPPSGTKYVNYGYTF.

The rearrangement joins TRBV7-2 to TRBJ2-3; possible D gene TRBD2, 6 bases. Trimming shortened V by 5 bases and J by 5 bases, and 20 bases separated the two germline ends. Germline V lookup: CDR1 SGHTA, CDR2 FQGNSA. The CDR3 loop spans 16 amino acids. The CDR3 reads CASSAYTGTHGDTQYF. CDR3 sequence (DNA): TGTGCCAGCAGCGCGTATACCGGGACTCATGGAGATACGCAGTATTTT.

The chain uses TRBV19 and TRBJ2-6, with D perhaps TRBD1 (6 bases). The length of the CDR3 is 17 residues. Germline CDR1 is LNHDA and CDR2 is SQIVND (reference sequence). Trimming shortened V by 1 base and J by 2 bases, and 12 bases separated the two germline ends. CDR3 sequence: CASSIAPTGPGANVLTF. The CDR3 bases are TGTGCCAGTAGTATAGCCCCCACAGGGCCTGGGGCCAACGTCCTGACTTTC.

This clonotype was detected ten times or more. The CDR3 region is CASSQDSWGRYGYTF. The CDR3 DNA reads TGCGCCAGCAGCCAAGATTCGTGGGGCAGATATGGCTACACCTTC. V and J are TRBV4-3 and TRBJ1-2, with a tentative D call TRBD1 (5 bases). V was trimmed by 0 bases and J by 5 bases, leaving 13 bases between them. CDR1 LGHNA and CDR2 YSLEER come from the germline V gene. The CDR3 totals 15 residues.

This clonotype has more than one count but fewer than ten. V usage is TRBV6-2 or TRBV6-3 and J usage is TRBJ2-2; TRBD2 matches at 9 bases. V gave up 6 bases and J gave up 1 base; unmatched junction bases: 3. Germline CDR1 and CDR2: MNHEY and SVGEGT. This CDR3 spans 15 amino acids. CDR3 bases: TGTGCCAGCAGCTCGACTAGCGGGAACACCGGGGAGCTGTTTTTT. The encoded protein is CASSSTSGNTGELFF.

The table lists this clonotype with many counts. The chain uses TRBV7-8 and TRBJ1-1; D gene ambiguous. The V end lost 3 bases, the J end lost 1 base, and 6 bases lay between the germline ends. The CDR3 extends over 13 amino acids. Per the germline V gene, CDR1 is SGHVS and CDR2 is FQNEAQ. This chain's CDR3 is CASSLQENTEAFF. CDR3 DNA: TGTGCCAGCAGCTTGCAGGAGAACACTGAAGCTTTCTTT.

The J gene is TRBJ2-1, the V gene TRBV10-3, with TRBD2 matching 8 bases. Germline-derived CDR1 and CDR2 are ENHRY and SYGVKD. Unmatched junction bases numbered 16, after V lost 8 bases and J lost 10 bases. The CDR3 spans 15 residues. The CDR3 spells CAIAGSGAPFREQFF. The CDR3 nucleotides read TGTGCCATCGCGGGTAGCGGGGCTCCCTTTAGGGAGCAGTTCTTC.